One and the same sample provided the 27 T cell receptor beta chains below, sequenced in a study of chemoradiotherapy in HPV16-positive cancers. Repertoires were generated with immunoSEQ multiplex PCR, while TCRdb's copy carries only in-frame clones and drops some. The data contain some 14,000 clones, around four fifths of them seen just once; the ten biggest clones take up roughly 1.3%. The sample was gathered from a patient who underwent chemoradiotherapy. These receptors all stem from a human donor with HPV-associated anogenital cancer.

The rearrangement uses TRBV15 and TRBJ2-7; D not certain. CDR1 is LNHNV and CDR2 is YYDKDF in the germline V gene (reference sequence). The V gene lost 0 bases and the J gene lost 5 bases, with 17 bases spanning the gap. This CDR3 comprises 16 residues. The CDR3 coding sequence is TGTGCCACCAGCAGAGATTTAGGGCACCGAAGGGACGAGCAGTACTTC. Translating gives CATSRDLGHRRDEQYF.

The table lists this clone with a few counts. This sequence joins TRBV5-4 and TRBJ2-5; D is possibly TRBD1 or TRBD2 (5 bases each). Germline-derived CDR1 and CDR2 are SGHNT and YYREEE (reference sequence). V was shortened by 1 base and J by 9 bases, with 16 bases between the two germline ends. The CDR3 covers 14 residues. CDR3 in amino acids: CASSLTTAQGPQYF. In DNA form, the CDR3 reads TGTGCCAGCAGCTTGACGACGGCCCAGGGACCCCAGTACTTC.

This chain connects TRBV7-2 to TRBJ2-1, with a possible D match to TRBD1 (5 bases). Germline V gene data show CDR1 as SGHTA and CDR2 as FQGNSA. Deletions cut 5 bases from V and 7 bases from J, with 18 bases between. CDR3 length equals 15 residues. As DNA, the CDR3 is TGTGCCAGCAGCGACCAGGGCGGCGGATTAAATGAGCAGTTCTTC. Its protein product is CASSDQGGGLNEQFF.

This clone was seen a handful of times. This chain joins TRBV7-9 and TRBJ1-1; D call uncertain. Between the trimmed V and J ends, which lost 3 bases and 12 bases, there was a span of 11 bases. The CDR3 has 11 amino acids. Germline V gene sequence: CDR1 SEHNR, CDR2 FQNEAQ (reference sequence). In DNA, the CDR3 is TGTGCCAGCAGCTTCGAAACCTCTACTTTCTTT. The encoded protein is CASSFETSTFF.

V and J are TRBV2 and TRBJ2-6; either TRBD1 or TRBD2 may fit D (5 bases each). With 0 bases removed from V and 1 base from J, the gap between germline ends came to 7 bases. The CDR3 is made up of 16 amino acids. The V gene's germline CDR1 is SNHLY and CDR2 FYNNEI. The CDR3 loop reads CASSEAGPSGANVLTF. The CDR3, as DNA: TGTGCCAGCAGTGAAGCGGGACCTTCTGGGGCCAACGTCCTGACTTTC.

V gene TRBV2 combines with J gene TRBJ1-1; the D is unclear. V lost 4 bases and J lost 4, with 13 bases in between. Germline V gene sequence: CDR1 SNHLY, CDR2 FYNNEI. The CDR3 consists of 14 residues. This CDR3 is CASSVILPGTEAFF. CDR3 in DNA: TGTGCCAGCAGTGTAATCCTTCCGGGCACTGAAGCTTTCTTT.

V is TRBV15 and J is TRBJ2-7; no reliable D call. From germline, CDR1 is LNHNV and CDR2 YYDKDF (reference sequence). V was shortened by 2 bases and J by 5 bases, with 13 bases between the two germline ends. The CDR3 totals 14 residues. CDR3 loop: CATSRSSFNNEQYF. The CDR3 DNA follows: TGTGCCACCAGCAGATCGAGTTTCAACAACGAGCAGTACTTC.

This clone was seen a single time. The V call is TRBV7-2, the J call TRBJ1-4, with D unresolved. The CDR3 extends over 15 amino acids. V shed 1 base and J shed 8 bases, with 14 bases lying between them. The V gene's germline CDR1 is SGHTA and CDR2 FQGNSA. The CDR3 region has the DNA TGTGCCAGCAGCTTAGATCGGGCGGGTCGAGAAAAACTGTTTTTT. Protein: CASSLDRAGREKLFF. Based on the CDR3 plus reference TRBV7-2 and TRBJ1-4, the full variable domain is GAGVSQSPSNKVTEKGKDVELRCDPISGHTALYWYRQSLGQGLEFLIYFQGNSAPDKSGLPSDRFSAERTGGSVSTLTIQRTQQEDSAVYLCASSLDRAGREKLFFGSGTQLSVL.

This sequence joins TRBV5-1 and TRBJ1-1; D might be TRBD1 (5 bases). The V gene lost 1 base and the J gene lost 7 bases, with 11 bases spanning the gap. This CDR3 region has 13 residues. Germline CDR1 SGHRS, CDR2 YFSETQ. The CDR3 DNA sequence: TGCGCCAGCAGCTTGCGAGGGGTTGATGAAGCTTTCTTT. As protein: CASSLRGVDEAFF.

The chain recombines TRBV5-6 with TRBJ1-2; 7 bases map to TRBD1. The germline V gene encodes CDR1 SGHDT and CDR2 YYEEEE. V shed 0 bases, J shed 4 bases, and the junction held 9 bases outside the gene matches. The CDR3 spans 16 residues. CDR3 in DNA: TGTGCCAGCAGCTTGGGGATACAGGGGCTTGGCTATGGCTACACCTTC. Translating gives CASSLGIQGLGYGYTF.

The rearrangement joins TRBV29-1 to TRBJ2-3, with D possibly being TRBD1 (5 bases). Germline lookup yields CDR1 SQVTM and CDR2 ANQGSEA. V was trimmed by 2 bases and J by 4 bases, leaving 7 bases between them. This CDR3 has 12 amino acids. The DNA for the CDR3 is TGCAGCGTTGAAATAGGGGCAGATACGCAGTATTTT. It translates to CSVEIGADTQYF.

V usage is TRBV6-1 and J usage is TRBJ1-2, with a possible D match to TRBD1 (6 bases). Germline values: CDR1 MNHNS, CDR2 SASEGT. Between the trimmed V and J ends, which lost 3 bases and 2 bases, there was a span of 16 bases. The CDR3 contains 16 residues. The DNA of the CDR3 is TGTGCCAGCAGTGATAAGGGGGGGGTCGGAAACTATGGCTACACCTTC. It codes for CASSDKGGVGNYGYTF.

This clone was seen only once. The chain combines TRBV29-1 with TRBJ2-1, with 8 bases fitting TRBD1. The germline gives CDR1 SQVTM, CDR2 ANQGSEA. V gave up 7 bases and J gave up 0 bases; unmatched junction bases: 2. The CDR3 has 13 amino acids. Here the CDR3 reads CSADRGSYNEQFF. CDR3 bases: TGCAGCGCCGACAGGGGCTCCTACAATGAGCAGTTCTTC.

The V and J genes are TRBV6-1 and TRBJ1-1, with D uncertain. The V end lost 10 bases, the J end lost 3 bases, and 15 bases lay between the germline ends. This CDR3 region has 13 residues. CDR1 and CDR2 (germline): MNHNS, SASEGT. In nucleotides, the CDR3 is TGTGCCACGGCATCGGCAGGCTACACTGAAGCTTTCTTT. It is translated as CATASAGYTEAFF.

This clone was seen once. The V gene is TRBV30, the J gene TRBJ1-5; D uncertain. Germline V CDR1 and CDR2: GTSNPN, SVGIG (reference sequence). The CDR3 sequence is 13 residues long. Trimming cost V 1 base and J 0 bases, with 4 bases left between them. The CDR3 coding sequence is TGTGCCTGGAGTGGCCGTAGCAATCAGCCCCAGCATTTT. Residues: CAWSGRSNQPQHF.

V usage is TRBV30 and J usage is TRBJ2-3; 12 nucleotides line up with TRBD2. V dropped 3 bases and J dropped 2; count of bases not matched to a gene: 9. The CDR3 spans 17 residues. The germline V gene encodes CDR1 GTSNPN and CDR2 SVGIG (reference sequence). CDR3 in DNA: TGTGCCTGGAGCCCAGGCCGGACTAGCGGGGTCACAGATACGCAGTATTTT. Protein: CAWSPGRTSGVTDTQYF.

This chain uses TRBV6-1 with TRBJ2-2; TRBD1 or TRBD2 may be the D gene (5 bases each). The CDR3 sequence is 18 residues long. In germline, CDR1 is MNHNS, CDR2 SASEGT. V shed 1 base and J shed 7 bases, with 22 bases lying between them. CDR3: CASSEVGGQRWAVGELFF. CDR3 nucleotide sequence: TGTGCCAGCAGTGAAGTAGGAGGACAACGTTGGGCGGTCGGGGAGCTGTTTTTT.

The chain is built from TRBV7-7 and TRBJ1-4; possible D gene TRBD1, 5 bases. Germline V lookup: CDR1 SSHAT, CDR2 FNYEAQ (reference sequence). This CDR3 has 14 residues. Here the CDR3 DNA reads TGTGCTAGCGCGGCCTTGGGACCTAATGAAAAACTGTTTTTT. This codes for CASAALGPNEKLFF.

This clone was recorded a few times. V usage is TRBV6-1 and J usage is TRBJ2-2; no clear D gene. V gave up 3 bases and J gave up 2 bases, with 10 bases separating them. CDR1 and CDR2 (germline): MNHNS, SASEGT. This CDR3 comprises 15 residues. The CDR3, as DNA: TGTGCCAGCAGTGAGCAACACACAAACACCGGGGAGCTGTTTTTT. It specifies CASSEQHTNTGELFF.

J is TRBJ1-5 and V is TRBV10-3; maybe TRBD1 (5 bases). In germline, CDR1 is ENHRY, CDR2 SYGVKD. Trimming cost V 8 bases and J 3 bases, with 20 bases left between them. CDR3 length equals 16 residues. The CDR3 DNA is TGTGCCATCGGGAAGGGCCCTACAGGCCTCAATCAGCCCCAGCATTTT. This encodes CAIGKGPTGLNQPQHF.

V and J are TRBV27 and TRBJ1-2; D call uncertain. V dropped 5 bases and J dropped 5 bases, with 9 bases sitting between them. Germline loops: CDR1 MNHEY, CDR2 SMNVEV (reference sequence). The CDR3 spans 12 residues. In nucleotides, the CDR3 is TGTGCCAGCAGTCAGGACCGGTATGGCTACACCTTC. It is translated as CASSQDRYGYTF.

This sequence joins TRBV27 and TRBJ1-2; D unclear. V shed 6 bases and J shed 1 base, with 15 bases lying between them. The CDR3 has 15 amino acids. Germline V gene data show CDR1 as MNHEY and CDR2 as SMNVEV (reference sequence). CDR3 sequence reads: CASRLWAYFNYGYTF. CDR3 nucleotides: TGTGCCAGCAGACTCTGGGCCTACTTTAACTATGGCTACACCTTC.

The CDR3 here is CASSPSAGGTEAFF. The DNA for the CDR3 is TGCGCCAGCAGCCCATCAGCGGGGGGCACTGAAGCTTTCTTT. The V call is TRBV5-1, the J call TRBJ1-1; D might be TRBD1 (5 bases). Trimming left V 4 bases short and J 4 bases short, with 14 bases between. Germline CDR1 is SGHRS and CDR2 is YFSETQ. This CDR3 has 14 residues.

The J gene is TRBJ2-7, the V gene TRBV5-5; D is undetermined. The V gene's germline CDR1 is SGHKS and CDR2 YYEKEE (reference sequence). The CDR3 contains 14 residues. V lost 0 bases and J 2 bases, leaving 9 bases between the germline ends. CDR3 DNA sequence: TGTGCCAGCAGCTTGGTGGGCCGAACCTACGAGCAGTACTTC. Residues: CASSLVGRTYEQYF.

The CDR3: CASGTGAQPQHF. In DNA form, the CDR3 reads TGTGCCAGCGGGACAGGCGCCCAGCCCCAGCATTTT. This chain joins TRBV6-5 and TRBJ1-5; 8 bases align to TRBD1. The CDR3 runs 12 residues. V was pared by 8 bases and J by 7 bases, with 4 bases of the junction left unmatched. Germline V lookup: CDR1 MNHEY, CDR2 SVGAGI.

This chain uses TRBV5-8 with TRBJ2-1; 12 positions agree with TRBD2. This CDR3 comprises 17 residues. V was pared by 3 bases and J by 4 bases, with 8 bases of the junction left unmatched. Germline CDR1 is SGHTS and CDR2 is YDEGEE. The CDR3 DNA is TGTGCCAGCAGCTCCCAGACTAGCGGGGGAACTTACAATGAGCAGTTCTTC. Protein: CASSSQTSGGTYNEQFF. Combining the CDR3 with reference TRBV5-8 and TRBJ2-1 gives the whole variable domain EAGVTQSPTHLIKTRGQQATLRCSPISGHTSVYWYQQALGLGLQFLLWYDEGEERNRGNFPPRFSGRQFPNYSSELNVNALELEDSALYLCASSSQTSGGTYNEQFFGPGTRLTVL.

The gene calls are TRBV7-6 and TRBJ2-3; 11 nucleotides line up with TRBD2. This CDR3 is built from 16 residues. The germline V gene has CDR1 SGHVS and CDR2 FNYEAQ. V trimming: 5 bases; J trimming: 2 bases; junction bases outside the gene matches: 6. The CDR3 loop is CASSLLAGGSTDTQYF. The CDR3 DNA sequence: TGTGCCAGCAGCCTTCTAGCGGGGGGATCCACAGATACGCAGTATTTT.